This paragraph reports one TCR beta chain. This record belongs to a study of blood T cell repertoires in COVID-19. The study recruited people aged about 18 to 90 years across some 23 US areas. Only in-frame clones appear in the TCRdb table, and some are missing; sequencing was by immunoSEQ multiplex PCR. The table has fewer than 250,000 clones, about 90% seen once; the top ten hold about 15%. J lost 7 bases, V lost 9 bases, and 6 bases had no gene match. CDR1 is SNHLY, CDR2 FYNNEI, per germline. This CDR3 is 13 amino acids long. Sequenced material: PBMCs or T cells enriched from blood (not recorded which). The gene calls are TRBV2 and TRBJ1-4, with 9 bases fitting TRBD1. The sequence came from a man between 25 and 39 years old who had been exposed to COVID-19. The CDR3 DNA is TGTGCCAGTACGACAGGGGGGGCTGAAAAACTGTTTTTT. This gives the protein CASTTGGAEKLFF.